This T cell receptor beta chain was observed in a study of T-cell reconstitution after alpha-beta-depleted transplantation in children. In this sample, this clonotype turned up a few times. Researchers prepared the TCRbeta library using unique molecular identifiers, the study reports. TCRdb re-derived calls from the PCR reads in MiXCR, one entry per CDR3 protein. Counted here are approximately 640,000 distinct CDR3 sequences, around 17% occurring once; the ten biggest clones make up 1.1%. This CDR3 contains 15 residues. Looked up from germline, CDR1 is SGHRS and CDR2 is YFSETQ. V lost 1 base, J lost 2 bases, and 13 bases lay in between.

The sample in question was PBMCs from the stem cell graft donor, obtained from the stem cell graft. This receptor was taken from a human donor who donated a stem cell graft to a child with acute myeloid leukemia. The rearrangement links TRBV5-1 to TRBJ2-7, with D possibly TRBD1 on 6 matching bases. The CDR3 spells CASSLKQGVAYEQYF. CDR3 bases: TGCGCCAGCAGCTTGAAACAGGGAGTCGCCTACGAGCAGTACTTC.